Listed here are 26 T cell receptor beta chains from one sample, sequenced in a study of blood T cell repertoires in COVID-19. The repertoire was sequenced with immunoSEQ multiplex PCR; TCRdb's copy has only in-frame clones and lacks some. The table includes about 130,000 clones, roughly 91% detected once. What was sequenced was peripheral blood. These receptors all stem from a man aged 55 to 70 with COVID-19, enrolled during active disease.

The rearrangement uses TRBV9 and TRBJ2-1, with 14 bases fitting TRBD2. The ends lost 0 bases at V and 6 bases at J; junction bases unmatched: 5. This CDR3 contains 17 residues. Germline V gives CDR1 SGDLS, CDR2 YYNGEE. For the CDR3, the DNA is TGTGCCAGCAGCGTAGTCGGGACTAGCGGGGGCCCCAATGAGCAGTTCTTC. Amino acid sequence: CASSVVGTSGGPNEQFF.

The chain couples TRBV14 to TRBJ1-2, with a weak D call TRBD1 (5 bases). This CDR3 is built from 16 residues. Germline CDR1 SGHDN, CDR2 FVKESK. V lost 3 bases and J 1 base, leaving 15 bases between the germline ends. This chain's CDR3 is CASSHFGQRFNYGYTF. DNA for the CDR3: TGTGCCAGCAGCCACTTCGGACAACGGTTTAACTATGGCTACACCTTC.

The rearrangement joins TRBV5-1 to TRBJ2-6, with D possibly being TRBD1 (5 bases). The germline V gene encodes CDR1 SGHRS and CDR2 YFSETQ. Between the trimmed V and J ends, which lost 0 bases and 4 bases, there was a span of 8 bases. The CDR3 length is 15 residues. The CDR3 here is CASSLAGAGANVLTF. CDR3 sequence (DNA): TGCGCCAGCAGCTTGGCTGGGGCCGGGGCCAACGTCCTGACTTTC.

V and J are TRBV9 and TRBJ2-1; no firm D call. Between the trimmed V and J ends, which lost 0 bases and 4 bases, there was a span of 11 bases. The CDR3 contains 15 residues. The germline V gene encodes CDR1 SGDLS and CDR2 YYNGEE. As DNA, the CDR3 is TGTGCCAGCAGCGTAGAAGTCGGTACTTACAATGAGCAGTTCTTC. It specifies CASSVEVGTYNEQFF.

The rearrangement uses TRBV7-3 and TRBJ1-1; no definite D call. CDR1 and CDR2 from the germline V gene are SGHTA and FQGTGA. This CDR3 contains 15 residues. V shed 1 base and J shed 1 base, with 10 bases lying between them. CDR3 loop: CASSLNGVANTEAFF. CDR3 nucleotide sequence: TGTGCCAGCAGCTTAAACGGGGTGGCGAACACTGAAGCTTTCTTT.

The rearrangement joins TRBV7-2 to TRBJ2-7; D remains unclear. V was clipped by 2 bases and J by 3 bases, with 2 bases between them. CDR3 length: 11 residues. Germline V gene data show CDR1 as SGHTA and CDR2 as FQGNSA. CDR3 residues: CASSLLYEQYF. In DNA, the CDR3 is TGTGCCAGCAGCTTACTCTACGAGCAGTACTTC.

The genes are TRBV5-1 and TRBJ1-4; D is possibly TRBD1 (5 bases). CDR3 length: 14 residues. From germline, CDR1 is SGHRS and CDR2 YFSETQ. Trimming stripped 5 bases from V and 8 bases from J, with 16 bases between. CDR3 sequence: CASRLGGKDEKLFF. The CDR3 nucleotides read TGCGCCAGCAGGCTTGGGGGGAAGGACGAAAAACTGTTTTTT. The whole variable domain, filled in from reference TRBV5-1 and TRBJ1-4, reads KAGVTQTPRYLIKTRGQQVTLSCSPISGHRSVSWYQQTPGQGLQFLFEYFSETQRNKGNFPGRFSGRQFSNSRSEMNVSTLELGDSALYLCASRLGGKDEKLFFGSGTQLSVL.

The chain combines TRBV11-2 with TRBJ1-1; maybe TRBD1 (5 bases). Germline V gene sequence: CDR1 SGHAT, CDR2 FQNNGV. The CDR3 is 15 residues long. The V gene lost 4 bases and the J gene lost 0 bases, with 12 bases spanning the gap. This chain's CDR3 is CASSSWAGMNTEAFF. The CDR3 DNA is TGTGCCAGCAGCTCCTGGGCAGGGATGAACACTGAAGCTTTCTTT.

J is TRBJ2-5 and V is TRBV27; D possibly corresponds to TRBD1 (6 bases). V was shortened by 3 bases and J by 1 base, with 12 bases between the two germline ends. The CDR3 is 15 amino acids. Germline assignment: CDR1 MNHEY and CDR2 SMNVEV (reference sequence). CDR3 protein: CASSFRQASQETQYF. The CDR3 coding sequence is TGTGCCAGCAGTTTCAGACAGGCCTCCCAAGAGACCCAGTACTTC.

This clone turned up a few times. The J gene is TRBJ2-7, the V gene TRBV7-9; TRBD1 agrees at 8 bases. The CDR3 has 16 residues. V shed 5 bases and J 4 bases; nucleotides not matched to a gene: 13. Germline assignment: CDR1 SEHNR and CDR2 FQNEAQ (reference sequence). The CDR3 coding sequence is TGTGCCAGCAGCGTATGGCGAGGACAGGGCCTATACGAGCAGTACTTC. It specifies CASSVWRGQGLYEQYF.

CDR3 amino acids: CASSLPTGGFGYTF. The CDR3 bases are TGTGCCAGCAGCCTGCCGACAGGGGGCTTTGGCTACACCTTC. The genes are TRBV16 and TRBJ1-2; 10 nucleotides line up with TRBD1. This CDR3 is 14 amino acids long. In germline, CDR1 is KGHSY, CDR2 FQNENV. V was pared by 4 bases and J by 7 bases, with 6 bases of the junction left unmatched.

This CDR3 is CASSPGLRGDQPQHF. The CDR3 coding sequence is TGTGCCAGCAGCCCAGGACTTCGGGGTGATCAGCCCCAGCATTTT. V and J are TRBV7-2 and TRBJ1-5; D remains ambiguous. The CDR3 runs to 15 residues. V shed 5 bases and J shed 5 bases, with 16 bases lying between them. From germline, CDR1 is SGHTA and CDR2 FQGNSA.

The chain couples TRBV12-3 or TRBV12-4 to TRBJ1-1; D not certain. V was clipped by 3 bases and J by 8 bases, with 13 bases between them. The CDR3 is 13 amino acids. CDR3 sequence reads: CASSFLVSYEAFF. In DNA form, the CDR3 reads TGTGCCAGCAGTTTCCTTGTCAGTTACGAAGCTTTCTTT.

The chain recombines TRBV18 with TRBJ1-2, with D perhaps matching TRBD1 (6 bases). With 2 bases removed from V and 5 bases from J, the gap between germline ends came to 15 bases. Germline V gene sequence: CDR1 KGHSH, CDR2 LQKENI. The CDR3 sequence is 15 residues long. This chain's CDR3 is CASSPNPGTPYGYTF. CDR3 bases: TGTGCCAGCTCACCAAACCCCGGGACACCGTATGGCTACACCTTC. Together with reference TRBV18 and TRBJ1-2, the CDR3 gives the full variable domain: NAGVMQNPRHLVRRRGQEARLRCSPMKGHSHVYWYRQLPEEGLKFMVYLQKENIIDESGMPKERFSAEFPKEGPSILRIQQVVRGDSAAYFCASSPNPGTPYGYTFGSGTRLTVV.

This clone occurred once. CDR3 coding DNA: TGTGCCATCAGTAAACAGGGACAGGTCACTGAAGCTTTCTTT. Protein product: CAISKQGQVTEAFF. The chain has TRBV10-3 and TRBJ1-1; 8 nucleotides align to TRBD1. Germline CDR1 ENHRY, CDR2 SYGVKD. The CDR3 is 14 amino acids. Trimming at V came to 5 bases and at J to 4 bases, leaving 6 bases not matched to a gene.

The DNA of the CDR3 is TGTGCCAGTAGTATCAACAGCAACTCTGGGGCCAACGTCCTGACTTTC. Amino acid sequence: CASSINSNSGANVLTF. The V call is TRBV19, the J call TRBJ2-6; no reliable D call. This CDR3 contains 16 residues. Germline CDR1 LNHDA, CDR2 SQIVND (reference sequence). Trimming removed 3 bases from V and 0 bases from J, with 9 bases in between.

The rearrangement uses TRBV4-3 and TRBJ1-2; 7 bases map to TRBD1. CDR3 length: 14 amino acids. CDR1 LGHNA and CDR2 YSLEER come from the germline V gene. Unmatched junction bases numbered 6, after V lost 3 bases and J lost 5 bases. The CDR3 here is CASSHPGTEYGYTF. The CDR3, as DNA: TGCGCCAGCAGCCATCCGGGGACAGAGTATGGCTACACCTTC.

This rearrangement joins TRBV7-9 to TRBJ1-1; D is uncertain. The CDR3 covers 14 residues. Germline loops: CDR1 SEHNR, CDR2 FQNEAQ (reference sequence). V shed 6 bases and J shed 2 bases, with 13 bases lying between them. The CDR3 reads CASSEQSSNTEAFF. Here the CDR3 DNA reads TGTGCCAGCAGTGAACAGTCCTCCAACACTGAAGCTTTCTTT.

The J gene is TRBJ1-1, the V gene TRBV5-4, with 10 bases matching TRBD1. The CDR3 is made up of 14 amino acids. V gave up 4 bases and J gave up 5 bases; unmatched junction bases: 5. Per the germline V gene, CDR1 is SGHNT and CDR2 is YYREEE (reference sequence). The CDR3 is CASSLGTGVTEAFF. CDR3 nucleotides: TGTGCCAGCAGCCTCGGGACAGGGGTGACTGAAGCTTTCTTT.

The rearrangement joins TRBV10-3 to TRBJ1-6, with a possible D match to TRBD1 (6 bases). Germline V lookup: CDR1 ENHRY, CDR2 SYGVKD. The germline V and J ends were trimmed by 6 bases and 8 bases, with 14 bases remaining between them. The CDR3 extends over 14 amino acids. The CDR3: CAIRERGSDSPLHF. In DNA, the CDR3 is TGTGCCATCAGAGAAAGGGGGAGTGATTCACCCCTCCACTTT.

This clone has just one count. The chain joins TRBV10-3 to TRBJ1-5, with 8 bases identical to TRBD1. The CDR3 is 16 residues long. Trimming took 2 bases from V and 4 from J; bases not matched to a gene: 7. Germline V gene data show CDR1 as ENHRY and CDR2 as SYGVKD. The CDR3 coding sequence is TGTGCCATCAGTGAGGGGGCAGGGGGCGGGAATCAGCCCCAGCATTTT. Translated: CAISEGAGGGNQPQHF.

The chain links TRBV4-1 to TRBJ2-1, with TRBD2 as a possible D gene (6 bases). This CDR3 has 16 amino acids. Germline loops: CDR1 MGHRA, CDR2 YSYEKL. With 1 base removed from V and 5 bases from J, the gap between germline ends came to 15 bases. The CDR3 bases are TGCGCCAGCAGCCAAGTCCTGGGCGGGGCCAACAATGAGCAGTTCTTC. It is translated as CASSQVLGGANNEQFF.

V is TRBV7-3 and J is TRBJ1-1; no reliable D call. The ends were cut back, 4 bases at V and 0 bases at J, with 18 bases in the middle. Germline lookup yields CDR1 SGHTA and CDR2 FQGTGA. This CDR3 has 17 residues. The CDR3 here is CASSSRVTTNMNTEAFF. The CDR3 DNA sequence: TGTGCCAGCAGCTCCCGAGTCACCACTAATATGAACACTGAAGCTTTCTTT.

The J gene is TRBJ1-3, the V gene TRBV5-6; unclear D gene. Germline values: CDR1 SGHDT, CDR2 YYEEEE. Trimming took off 3 bases at V and 1 base at J, with 8 bases between the two ends. The CDR3 spans 14 residues. DNA for the CDR3: TGTGCCAGCAGCTCGGGGAGGTCTGGAAACACCATATATTTT. It is translated as CASSSGRSGNTIYF.

A few counts support this clone. The chain uses TRBV2 and TRBJ1-2; 9 nucleotides line up with TRBD1. The V gene end was trimmed by 3 bases and the J gene end by 0 bases; junction bases not matched to a gene: 2. The CDR3 length is 15 residues. Germline V gene sequence: CDR1 SNHLY, CDR2 FYNNEI. The CDR3 sequence: CASSEGTGTNYGYTF. The CDR3 DNA reads as TGTGCCAGCAGTGAGGGGACAGGGACTAACTATGGCTACACCTTC.

V and J are TRBV10-3 and TRBJ1-3, with 9 bases fitting TRBD1. This CDR3 has 17 amino acids. Germline-derived CDR1 and CDR2 are ENHRY and SYGVKD. Trimming removed 10 bases from V and 2 bases from J; junction bases left unmatched: 15. CDR3 protein: CATVINTRTGAGNTIYF. The CDR3 DNA sequence: TGTGCCACCGTAATTAATACCAGGACAGGGGCTGGAAACACCATATATTTT.